The 3 T cell receptor beta chains given below trace back to one sample, sequenced in a study of vaccination and CD4 T cells after COVID-19. TCRdb processed the PCR reads anew with MiXCR; each CDR3 protein has one entry. The sample lists about 29,000 distinct CDR3 sequences, about 46% occurring once. Time point in this sample: late sampling 161 to 241 days after vaccination in three convalescent patients. The material sequenced was CD4+ T cells from blood, taken about 7 months after SARS-CoV-2 vaccination. The receptors derive from a human donor who had recovered from COVID-19.

This clonotype was seen just once. The V call is TRBV6-1, the J call TRBJ1-3; 10 bases are a match to TRBD1. The CDR3 sequence is 18 residues long. V trimming: 7 bases; J trimming: 5 bases; junction bases outside the gene matches: 17. The germline CDR1 and CDR2 sequences are MNHNS and SASEGT. CDR3 sequence reads: CASNLLRRGQGRRNTIYF. DNA of the CDR3: TGTGCCAGCAATCTCCTTCGTAGGGGACAGGGGAGGAGAAACACCATATATTTT.

CDR3 residues: CASSLAGGNNEQFF. Here the CDR3 DNA reads TGTGCCAGCAGCTTAGCGGGAGGGAATAATGAGCAGTTCTTC. The chain carries TRBV7-8 and TRBJ2-1; 7 nucleotides agree with TRBD2. CDR1 is SGHVS, CDR2 FQNEAQ, per germline. The CDR3 extends over 14 amino acids. Losses at the gene ends were 0 bases for V and 7 bases for J; bases not matched to a gene: 3.

The genes are TRBV7-9 and TRBJ2-1; D remains ambiguous. The CDR3 runs to 15 residues. V shed 3 bases and J shed 4 bases, with 13 bases lying between them. In germline, CDR1 is SEHNR, CDR2 FQNEAQ (reference sequence). The CDR3 sequence is CASSFGGRPYNEQFF. In DNA form, the CDR3 reads TGTGCCAGCAGCTTTGGCGGAAGACCTTACAATGAGCAGTTCTTC.